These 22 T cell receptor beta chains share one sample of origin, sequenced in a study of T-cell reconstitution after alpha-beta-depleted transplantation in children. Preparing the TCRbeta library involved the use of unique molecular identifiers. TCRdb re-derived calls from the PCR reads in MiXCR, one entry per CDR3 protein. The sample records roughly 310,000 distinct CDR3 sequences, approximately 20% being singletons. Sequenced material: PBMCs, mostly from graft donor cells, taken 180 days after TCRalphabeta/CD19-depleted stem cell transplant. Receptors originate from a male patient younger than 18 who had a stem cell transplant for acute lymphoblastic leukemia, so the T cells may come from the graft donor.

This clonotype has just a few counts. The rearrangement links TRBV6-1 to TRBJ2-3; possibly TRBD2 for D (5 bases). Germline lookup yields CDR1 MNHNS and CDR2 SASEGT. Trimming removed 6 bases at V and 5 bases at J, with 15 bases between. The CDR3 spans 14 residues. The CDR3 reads CASSLFGSVDTQYF. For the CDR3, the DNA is TGTGCCAGCAGCCTCTTTGGGAGTGTAGATACGCAGTATTTT.

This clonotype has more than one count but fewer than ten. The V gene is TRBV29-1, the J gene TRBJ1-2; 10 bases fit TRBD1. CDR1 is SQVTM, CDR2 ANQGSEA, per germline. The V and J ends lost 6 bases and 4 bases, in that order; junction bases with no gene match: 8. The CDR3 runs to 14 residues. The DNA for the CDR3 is TGCAGCGTCCTAGGGGACAGGGGCGTCTATGGCTACACCTTC. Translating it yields CSVLGDRGVYGYTF. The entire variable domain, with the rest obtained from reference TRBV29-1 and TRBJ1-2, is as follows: SAVISQKPSRDICQRGTSLTIQCQVDSQVTMMFWYRQQPGQSLTLIATANQGSEATYESGFVIDKFPISRPNLTFSTLTVSNMSPEDSSIYLCSVLGDRGVYGYTFGSGTRLTVV.

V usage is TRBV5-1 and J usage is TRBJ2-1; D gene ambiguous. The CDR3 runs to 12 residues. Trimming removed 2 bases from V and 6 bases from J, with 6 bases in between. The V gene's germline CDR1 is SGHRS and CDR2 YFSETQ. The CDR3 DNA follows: TGCGCCAGCAGCTTCAACTCCAATGAGCAGTTCTTC. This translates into CASSFNSNEQFF.

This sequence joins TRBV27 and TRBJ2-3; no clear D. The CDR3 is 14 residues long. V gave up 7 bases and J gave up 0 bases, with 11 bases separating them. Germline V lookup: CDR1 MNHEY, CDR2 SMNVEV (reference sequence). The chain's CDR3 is CASMSGASTDTQYF. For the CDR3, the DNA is TGTGCCAGCATGTCAGGAGCTAGCACAGATACGCAGTATTTT.

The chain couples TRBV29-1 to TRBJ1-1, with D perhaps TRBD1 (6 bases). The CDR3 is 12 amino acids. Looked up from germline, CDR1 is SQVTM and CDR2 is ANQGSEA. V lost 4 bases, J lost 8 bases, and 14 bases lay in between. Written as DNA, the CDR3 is TGCAGCGTTGTGCTTCCCGGGACAGAAGCTTTCTTT. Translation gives CSVVLPGTEAFF.

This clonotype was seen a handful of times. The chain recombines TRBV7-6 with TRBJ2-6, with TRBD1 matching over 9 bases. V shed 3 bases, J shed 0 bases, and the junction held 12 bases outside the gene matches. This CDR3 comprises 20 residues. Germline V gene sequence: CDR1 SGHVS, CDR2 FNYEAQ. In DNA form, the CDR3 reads TGTGCCAGCAGCTTTCTCCCGGACAGGGGTGGTTTCTCTGGGGCCAACGTCCTGACTTTC. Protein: CASSFLPDRGGFSGANVLTF.

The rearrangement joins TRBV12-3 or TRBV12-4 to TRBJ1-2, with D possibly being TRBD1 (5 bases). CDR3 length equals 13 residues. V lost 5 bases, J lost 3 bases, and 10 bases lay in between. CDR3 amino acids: CASSPGRDYGYTF. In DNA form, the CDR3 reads TGTGCCAGCAGTCCGGGCAGGGACTATGGCTACACCTTC.

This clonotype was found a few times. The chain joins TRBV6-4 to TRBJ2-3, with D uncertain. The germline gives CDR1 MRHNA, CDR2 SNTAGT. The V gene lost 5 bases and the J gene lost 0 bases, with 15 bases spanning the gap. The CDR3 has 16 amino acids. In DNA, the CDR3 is TGTGCCAGCAGTCACCGGGCTTCCCTTAGCACAGATACGCAGTATTTT. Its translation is CASSHRASLSTDTQYF.

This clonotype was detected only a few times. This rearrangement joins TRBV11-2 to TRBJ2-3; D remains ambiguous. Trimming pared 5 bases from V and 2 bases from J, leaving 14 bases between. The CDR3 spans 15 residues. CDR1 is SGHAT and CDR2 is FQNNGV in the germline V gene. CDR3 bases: TGTGCCAGCAGCGGTTCGGTGGTCGTCACAGATACGCAGTATTTT. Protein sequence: CASSGSVVVTDTQYF. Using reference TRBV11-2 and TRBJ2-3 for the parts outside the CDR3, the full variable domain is EAGVAQSPRYKIIEKRQSVAFWCNPISGHATLYWYQQILGQGPKLLIQFQNNGVVDDSQLPKDRFSAERLKGVDSTLKIQPAKLEDSAVYLCASSGSVVVTDTQYFGPGTRLTVL.

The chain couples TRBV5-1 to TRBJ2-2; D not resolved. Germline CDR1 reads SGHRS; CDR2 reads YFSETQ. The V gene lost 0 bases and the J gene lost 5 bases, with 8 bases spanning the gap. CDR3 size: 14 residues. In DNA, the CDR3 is TGCGCCAGCAGCTTGGAATGGCAAACCGGGGAGCTGTTTTTT. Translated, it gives CASSLEWQTGELFF.

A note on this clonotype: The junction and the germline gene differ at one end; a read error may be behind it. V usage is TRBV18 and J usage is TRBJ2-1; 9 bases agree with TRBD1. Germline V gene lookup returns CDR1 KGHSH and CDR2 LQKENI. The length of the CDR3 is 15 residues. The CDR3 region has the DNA TGTGCCAGCTCACCCGGGACAGGGTGGGGGAATGAACAGTTCTTC. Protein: CASSPGTGWGNEQFF. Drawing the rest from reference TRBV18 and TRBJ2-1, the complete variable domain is NAGVMQNPRHLVRRRGQEARLRCSPMKGHSHVYWYRQLPEEGLKFMVYLQKENIIDESGMPKERFSAEFPKEGPSILRIQQVVRGDSAAYFCASSPGTGWGNEQFFGPGTRLTVL.

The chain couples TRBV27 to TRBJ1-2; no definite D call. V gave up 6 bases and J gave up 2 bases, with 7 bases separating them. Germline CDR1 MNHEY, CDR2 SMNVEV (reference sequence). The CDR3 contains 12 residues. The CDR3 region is CASSPLNYGYTF. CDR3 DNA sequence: TGTGCCAGCAGCCCACTCAACTATGGCTACACCTTC.

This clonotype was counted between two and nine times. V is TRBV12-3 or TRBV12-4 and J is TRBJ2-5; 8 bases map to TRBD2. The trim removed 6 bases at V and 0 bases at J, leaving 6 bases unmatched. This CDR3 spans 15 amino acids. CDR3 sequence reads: CASSRGLANQETQYF. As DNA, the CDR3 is TGTGCCAGCAGCCGCGGACTAGCTAACCAAGAGACCCAGTACTTC.

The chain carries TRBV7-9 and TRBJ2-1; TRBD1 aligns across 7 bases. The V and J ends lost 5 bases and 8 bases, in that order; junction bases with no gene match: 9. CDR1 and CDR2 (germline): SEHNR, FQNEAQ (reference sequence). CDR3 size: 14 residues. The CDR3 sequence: CASSGERGHDEQFF. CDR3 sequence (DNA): TGTGCCAGCAGCGGGGAAAGGGGGCACGATGAGCAGTTCTTC.

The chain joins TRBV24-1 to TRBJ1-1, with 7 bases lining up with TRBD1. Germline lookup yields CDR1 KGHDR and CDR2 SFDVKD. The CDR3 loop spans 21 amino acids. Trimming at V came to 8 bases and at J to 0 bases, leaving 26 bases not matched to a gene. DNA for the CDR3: TGTGCCACCACCGAACCTTATTACGGGACAGCTTGCCCCCAGATGAACACTGAAGCTTTCTTT. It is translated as CATTEPYYGTACPQMNTEAFF.

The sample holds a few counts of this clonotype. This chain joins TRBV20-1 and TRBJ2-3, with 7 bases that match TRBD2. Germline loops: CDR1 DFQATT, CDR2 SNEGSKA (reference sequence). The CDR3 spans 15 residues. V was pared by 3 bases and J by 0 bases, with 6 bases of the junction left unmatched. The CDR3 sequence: CSASLREFSTDTQYF. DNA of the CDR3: TGCAGTGCTAGTCTGCGGGAGTTTAGCACAGATACGCAGTATTTT.

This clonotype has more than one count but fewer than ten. CDR3 amino acids: CASSLQGADIQYF. CDR3 bases: TGCGCCAGCAGCTTACAGGGGGCAGACATTCAGTACTTC. The chain has TRBV5-1 and TRBJ2-4, with 9 bases identical to TRBD1. This CDR3 has 13 amino acids. Germline V CDR1 and CDR2: SGHRS, YFSETQ. The V gene end was trimmed by 2 bases and the J gene end by 8 bases; junction bases not matched to a gene: 2.

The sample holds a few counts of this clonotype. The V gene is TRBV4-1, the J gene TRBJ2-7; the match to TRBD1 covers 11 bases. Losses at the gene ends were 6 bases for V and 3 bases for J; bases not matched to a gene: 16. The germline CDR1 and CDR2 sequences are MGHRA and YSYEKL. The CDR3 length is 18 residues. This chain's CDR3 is CASSLRPDPGTGGYEQYF. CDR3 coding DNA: TGCGCCAGCAGTCTCCGCCCAGACCCCGGGACAGGGGGCTACGAGCAGTACTTC.

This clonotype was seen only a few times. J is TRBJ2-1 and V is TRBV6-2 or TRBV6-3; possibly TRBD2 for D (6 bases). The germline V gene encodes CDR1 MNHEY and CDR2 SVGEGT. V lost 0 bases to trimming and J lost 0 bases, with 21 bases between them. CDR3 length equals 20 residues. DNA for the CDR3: TGTGCCAGCAGTTACTCGACCTCTTGGGGGACTGGGAGCTCCTACAATGAGCAGTTCTTC. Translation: CASSYSTSWGTGSSYNEQFF.

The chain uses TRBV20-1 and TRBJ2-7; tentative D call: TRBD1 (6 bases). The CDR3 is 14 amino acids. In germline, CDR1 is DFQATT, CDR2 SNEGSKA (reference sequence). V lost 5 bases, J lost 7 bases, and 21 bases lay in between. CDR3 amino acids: CSASQGTRTREQYF. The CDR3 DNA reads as TGCAGTGCTTCCCAGGGGACCCGAACACGAGAGCAGTACTTC.

CDR3 DNA sequence: TGTGCCAGCAGTTCGCAGGGAACTATCTATGGCTACACCTTC. Its protein is CASSSQGTIYGYTF. The chain is built from TRBV6-5 and TRBJ1-2; possibly TRBD1 for D (5 bases). Germline V lookup: CDR1 MNHEY, CDR2 SVGAGI. Trimming took off 4 bases at V and 4 bases at J, with 13 bases between the two ends. The CDR3 has 14 amino acids.

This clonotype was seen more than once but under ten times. The CDR3 sequence is CASSQDLAAGGVGAQYF. CDR3 bases: TGTGCCAGCAGCCAAGATCTGGCGGCAGGGGGGGTCGGGGCCCAGTACTTC. The rearrangement joins TRBV3-1 to TRBJ2-5, with D perhaps matching TRBD1 or TRBD2 (7 bases each). This CDR3 contains 17 residues. Germline assignment: CDR1 LGHDT and CDR2 YNNKEL (reference sequence). The ends were cut back, 0 bases at V and 9 bases at J, with 23 bases in the middle.